This entry lists 21 T cell receptor beta chains sequenced from one sample in a study of neurological immune-mediated disorders. Using its own MiXCR run on the 5' RACE reads, TCRdb lists one record per CDR3 protein. The profile covers about 10,000 distinct CDR3 sequences, with about 22% appearing a single time and about 13% taken by the ten largest. Material: CD8+ T cells from blood. The receptor set was obtained from a woman aged 40-49 years with multiple sclerosis.

The table lists this clonotype with many counts. The rearrangement joins TRBV5-5 to TRBJ2-1; D call uncertain. The CDR3 length is 17 residues. Germline CDR1 is SGHKS and CDR2 is YYEKEE (reference sequence). V was trimmed by 0 bases and J by 0 bases, leaving 13 bases between them. The CDR3, as DNA: TGTGCCAGCAGCTTGGGAAGGGTTGGCAGCTCCTACAATGAGCAGTTCTTC. The encoded protein is CASSLGRVGSSYNEQFF.

The V call is TRBV27, the J call TRBJ2-7, with 10 positions matching TRBD1. The CDR3 extends over 15 amino acids. V shed 5 bases and J 0 bases; nucleotides not matched to a gene: 4. Germline V gene lookup returns CDR1 MNHEY and CDR2 SMNVEV (reference sequence). The CDR3 spells CASSPRTGGSYEQYF. For the CDR3, the DNA is TGTGCCAGCAGTCCGAGGACAGGGGGCTCCTACGAGCAGTACTTC.

By sample share, this clonotype is large. V usage is TRBV20-1 and J usage is TRBJ1-2; possible D gene TRBD1, 5 bases. CDR3 size: 15 residues. V was clipped by 6 bases and J by 6 bases, with 23 bases between them. Germline CDR1 and CDR2: DFQATT and SNEGSKA (reference sequence). CDR3 amino acids: CSATRGGDVSDGYTF. The CDR3, as DNA: TGCAGTGCCACGAGAGGAGGGGACGTCTCTGATGGCTACACCTTC.

This rearrangement joins TRBV10-3 to TRBJ2-1; 7 nucleotides align to TRBD2. The CDR3 consists of 15 residues. Germline V gene lookup returns CDR1 ENHRY and CDR2 SYGVKD. The junction had 10 bases not matched to a gene; V was cut back by 11 bases and J by 0 bases. In DNA form, the CDR3 reads TGTGCCGCCCGGCGGGGGACGGACTCCTACAATGAGCAGTTCTTC. Protein: CAARRGTDSYNEQFF.

Many counts were recorded for this clonotype. V and J are TRBV9 and TRBJ2-1; 7 nucleotides agree with TRBD1. The ends lost 3 bases at V and 4 bases at J; junction bases unmatched: 4. CDR3 size: 14 residues. Germline assignment: CDR1 SGDLS and CDR2 YYNGEE. This chain's CDR3 is CASSDGTVYNEQFF. The CDR3 nucleotides read TGTGCCAGCAGCGATGGGACAGTATACAATGAGCAGTTCTTC.

This clonotype showed up many times. Being one base from a much bigger clone, this may be a read error. The rearrangement links TRBV4-1 to TRBJ1-1, with no clear D. The CDR3 covers 13 residues. Germline V gene lookup returns CDR1 MGHRA and CDR2 YSYEKL. CDR3 protein: CASSQSKGAETFF. The CDR3, as DNA: TGCGCCAGCAGCCAATCAAAGGGCGCTGAAACTTTCTTT.

The table lists this clonotype with many counts. The chain employs TRBV9 and TRBJ2-1, with 8 bases that match TRBD2. The germline CDR1 and CDR2 sequences are SGDLS and YYNGEE. J gave up 8 bases and V 0 bases, and 7 bases lay outside the gene matches. This CDR3 region has 15 residues. Here the CDR3 DNA reads TGTGCCAGCAGCGTAGGGGACGGGGGGGCCGATGAGCAGTTCTTC. It specifies CASSVGDGGADEQFF.

This chain joins TRBV10-2 and TRBJ1-5; D not resolved. This CDR3 comprises 14 residues. Trimming shortened V by 6 bases and J by 1 base, and 10 bases separated the two germline ends. CDR1 is WSHSY, CDR2 SAAADI, per germline. This CDR3 is CASSPGLSNQPQHF. CDR3 in DNA: TGCGCCAGCAGCCCCGGACTGAGCAATCAGCCCCAGCATTTT.

This clonotype was counted ten times or more. This CDR3 reads CASSQLAGFTGELFF. The CDR3 DNA reads as TGTGCCAGCAGCCAACTTGCGGGGTTCACCGGGGAGCTGTTTTTT. The V call is TRBV14, the J call TRBJ2-2; D is possibly TRBD2 (6 bases). V lost 2 bases and J lost 4, with 11 bases in between. Per germline, CDR1 SGHDN and CDR2 FVKESK. The CDR3 length is 15 residues.

Regarding this clonotype: With a much larger clone just one base away, this may be a read error. This rearrangement joins TRBV7-9 to TRBJ2-5, with a tentative D call TRBD1 (5 bases). The CDR3 has 15 amino acids. Germline CDR1 SEHNR, CDR2 FQNEAQ (reference sequence). The CDR3 reads CASILKTEKGETQYF. DNA for the CDR3: TGTGCCAGCATCTTAAAAACGGAGAAGGGGGAGACCCAGTACTTC. The whole variable domain, remainder taken from reference TRBV7-9 and TRBJ2-5, is DTGVSQNPRHKITKRGQNVTFRCDPISEHNRLYWYRQTLGQGPEFLTYFQNEAQLEKSRLLSDRFSAERPKGSFSTLEIQRTEQGDSAMYLCASILKTEKGETQYFGPGTRLLVL.

In its sample, this clonotype ranks as medium-sized. The CDR3 here is CSASKGTGGYQPQHF. DNA for the CDR3: TGCAGTGCTAGCAAGGGAACTGGCGGGTATCAGCCCCAGCATTTT. The genes are TRBV20-1 and TRBJ1-5; no reliable D call. Trimming shortened V by 3 bases and J by 5 bases, and 17 bases separated the two germline ends. The CDR3 is 15 residues long. The germline gives CDR1 DFQATT, CDR2 SNEGSKA (reference sequence).

This clonotype is labeled as medium-sized. The chain couples TRBV20-1 to TRBJ2-7, with D perhaps being TRBD1 or TRBD2 (5 bases each). V lost 0 bases to trimming and J lost 7 bases, with 10 bases between them. The CDR3 contains 12 residues. Germline values: CDR1 DFQATT, CDR2 SNEGSKA (reference sequence). In DNA, the CDR3 is TGCAGTGCTAGAGAGACAGAGCGGGAGCAGTACTTC. Translated: CSARETEREQYF.

This clonotype was seen repeatedly, ten times or more. The rearrangement links TRBV7-8 to TRBJ2-7, with D perhaps given as TRBD1 or TRBD2 (5 bases each). The CDR3 is 14 amino acids. The germline V and J ends were trimmed by 5 bases and 1 base, with 12 bases remaining between them. The germline V gene has CDR1 SGHVS and CDR2 FQNEAQ. Here the CDR3 DNA reads TGTGCCAGCAGCGAACGGGACCGTTCCTACGAGCAGTACTTC. Its protein is CASSERDRSYEQYF.

The rearrangement uses TRBV5-1 and TRBJ2-1, with D tentatively TRBD1 (5 bases). The CDR3 is 11 residues long. CDR1 is SGHRS and CDR2 is YFSETQ in the germline V gene. Trimming removed 6 bases from V and 14 bases from J, with 15 bases in between. CDR3 in amino acids: CASKWGRDEFF. CDR3 coding DNA: TGCGCCAGCAAATGGGGCAGGGATGAGTTCTTC.

This clonotype was seen at least ten times. The V gene is TRBV7-8, the J gene TRBJ1-2, with 7 bases identical to TRBD1. Germline V gene sequence: CDR1 SGHVS, CDR2 FQNEAQ. Losses at the gene ends were 5 bases for V and 6 bases for J; bases not matched to a gene: 6. The CDR3 loop spans 13 amino acids. The CDR3 DNA sequence: TGTGCCAGCAGCCTAGACAGGGACCATGGCTACACCTTC. It yields the protein CASSLDRDHGYTF.

V and J are TRBV5-1 and TRBJ2-2, with D perhaps matching TRBD1 (5 bases). Trimming stripped 0 bases from V and 7 bases from J, with 10 bases between. The CDR3 loop spans 14 amino acids. CDR1 is SGHRS, CDR2 YFSETQ, per germline. The chain's CDR3 is CASSLDRSDGELFF. Written as DNA, the CDR3 is TGCGCCAGCAGCTTGGACAGGTCCGACGGGGAGCTGTTTTTT.

At least ten counts were recorded for this clonotype. The gene calls are TRBV20-1 and TRBJ2-4; D is unclear. CDR1 DFQATT and CDR2 SNEGSKA come from the germline V gene (reference sequence). This CDR3 has 15 residues. The V end lost 0 bases, the J end lost 1 base, and 10 bases lay between the germline ends. The CDR3 sequence is CSARDMGIAKNIQYF. CDR3 nucleotide sequence: TGCAGTGCTAGAGATATGGGTATTGCCAAAAACATTCAGTACTTC.

This clonotype ranks as medium-sized. The rearrangement joins TRBV4-2 to TRBJ1-6; no definite D call. Germline values: CDR1 LGHNA, CDR2 YNFKEQ. There are 18 residues in the CDR3. Trimming removed 0 bases from V and 0 bases from J, with 12 bases in between. Here the CDR3 reads CASSQDGAESSYNSPLHF. CDR3 bases: TGTGCCAGCAGCCAAGATGGAGCAGAAAGCTCCTATAATTCACCCCTCCACTTT.

The table lists this clonotype with many counts. The rearrangement uses TRBV6-1 and TRBJ2-2; no clear D gene. Between the trimmed V and J ends, which lost 8 bases and 7 bases, there was a span of 11 bases. This CDR3 contains 12 residues. CDR1 is MNHNS and CDR2 is SASEGT in the germline V gene. The CDR3 DNA sequence: TGTGCCAGCCCCGCTTGGAGCGGGGAGCTGTTTTTT. Translating gives CASPAWSGELFF.

This clonotype was picked up a small number of times. V usage is TRBV10-3 and J usage is TRBJ2-1; TRBD2 agrees at 7 bases. Germline CDR1 is ENHRY and CDR2 is SYGVKD. The V segment lost 10 bases and the J segment 0 bases; nucleotides outside the gene matches: 9. This CDR3 region has 15 residues. The CDR3 here is CATTVGGSSYNEQFF. CDR3 coding DNA: TGTGCCACCACCGTCGGCGGGAGCTCCTACAATGAGCAGTTCTTC.

This chain connects TRBV7-9 to TRBJ2-2, with 7 bases fitting TRBD1. CDR1 and CDR2 from the germline V gene are SEHNR and FQNEAQ (reference sequence). Trimming removed 5 bases from V and 5 bases from J; junction bases left unmatched: 8. The CDR3 sequence is 15 residues long. CDR3 protein: CASSPRDRQTGELFF. The CDR3 coding sequence is TGTGCCAGCAGCCCGAGGGACAGACAGACCGGGGAGCTGTTTTTT.